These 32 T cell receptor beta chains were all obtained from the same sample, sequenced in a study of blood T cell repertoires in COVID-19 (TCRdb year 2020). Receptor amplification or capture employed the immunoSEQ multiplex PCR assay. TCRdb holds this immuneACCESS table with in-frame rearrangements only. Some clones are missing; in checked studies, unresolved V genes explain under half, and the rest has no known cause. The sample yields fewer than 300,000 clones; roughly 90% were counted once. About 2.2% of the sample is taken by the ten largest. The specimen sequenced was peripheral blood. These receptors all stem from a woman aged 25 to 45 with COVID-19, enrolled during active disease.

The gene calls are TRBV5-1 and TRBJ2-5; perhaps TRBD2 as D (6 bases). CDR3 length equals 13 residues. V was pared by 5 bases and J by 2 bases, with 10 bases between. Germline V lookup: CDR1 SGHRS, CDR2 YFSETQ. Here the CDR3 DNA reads TGCGCCAGCAGAGCCGGGGGTCAAGAGACCCAGTACTTC. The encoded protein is CASRAGGQETQYF. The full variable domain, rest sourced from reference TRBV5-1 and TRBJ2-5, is KAGVTQTPRYLIKTRGQQVTLSCSPISGHRSVSWYQQTPGQGLQFLFEYFSETQRNKGNFPGRFSGRQFSNSRSEMNVSTLELGDSALYLCASRAGGQETQYFGPGTRLLVL.

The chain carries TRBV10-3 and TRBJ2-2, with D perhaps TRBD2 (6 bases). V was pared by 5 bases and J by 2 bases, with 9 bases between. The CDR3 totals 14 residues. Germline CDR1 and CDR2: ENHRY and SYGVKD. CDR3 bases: TGTGCCATCAGTAGCGGGCGAAACACCGGGGAGCTGTTTTTT. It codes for CAISSGRNTGELFF.

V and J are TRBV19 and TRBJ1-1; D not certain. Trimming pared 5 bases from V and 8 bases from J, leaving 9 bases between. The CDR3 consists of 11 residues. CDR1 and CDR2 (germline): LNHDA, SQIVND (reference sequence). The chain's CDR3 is CASSVYSEAFF. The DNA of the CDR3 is TGTGCCAGTAGTGTCTACAGCGAAGCTTTCTTT.

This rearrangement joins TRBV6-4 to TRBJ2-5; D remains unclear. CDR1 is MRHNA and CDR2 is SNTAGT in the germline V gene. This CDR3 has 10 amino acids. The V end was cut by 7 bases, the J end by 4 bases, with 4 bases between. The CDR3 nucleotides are TGTGCCAGCATTCTAGAGACCCAGTACTTC. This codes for CASILETQYF.

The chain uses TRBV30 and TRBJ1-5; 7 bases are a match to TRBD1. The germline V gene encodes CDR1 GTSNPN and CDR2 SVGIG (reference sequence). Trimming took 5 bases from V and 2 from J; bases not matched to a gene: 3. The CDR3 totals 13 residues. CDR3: CAWDGQGNQPQHF. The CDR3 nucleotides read TGTGCCTGGGACGGACAGGGCAATCAGCCCCAGCATTTT.

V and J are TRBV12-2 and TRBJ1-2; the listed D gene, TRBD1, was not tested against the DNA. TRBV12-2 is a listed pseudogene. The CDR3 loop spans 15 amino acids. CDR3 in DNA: TGTGCAAGTCGCCTACAGGGGGCGCATAACTATGGCTACACCTTC. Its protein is CASRLQGAHNYGYTF.

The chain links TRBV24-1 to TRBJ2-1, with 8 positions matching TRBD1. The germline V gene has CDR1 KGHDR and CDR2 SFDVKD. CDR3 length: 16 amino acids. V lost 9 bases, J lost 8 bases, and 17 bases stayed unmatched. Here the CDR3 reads CATGSLQTGERDEQFF. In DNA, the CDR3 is TGTGCCACCGGCTCCTTACAGACAGGGGAACGGGATGAGCAGTTCTTC.

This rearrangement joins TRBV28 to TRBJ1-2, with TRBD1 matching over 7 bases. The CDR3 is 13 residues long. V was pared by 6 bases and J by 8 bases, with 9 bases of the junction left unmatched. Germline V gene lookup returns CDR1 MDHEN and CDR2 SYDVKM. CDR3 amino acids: CASSSDRVSGYTF. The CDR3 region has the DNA TGTGCCAGCAGCTCAGACAGGGTTAGCGGCTACACCTTC.

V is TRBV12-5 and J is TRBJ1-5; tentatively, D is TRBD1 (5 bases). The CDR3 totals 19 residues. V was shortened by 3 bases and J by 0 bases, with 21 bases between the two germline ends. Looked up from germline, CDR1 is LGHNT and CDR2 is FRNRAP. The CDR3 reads CASGFTSKQDGNSNQPQHF. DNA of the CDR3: TGTGCTAGTGGTTTCACCTCGAAACAGGACGGAAATAGCAATCAGCCCCAGCATTTT.

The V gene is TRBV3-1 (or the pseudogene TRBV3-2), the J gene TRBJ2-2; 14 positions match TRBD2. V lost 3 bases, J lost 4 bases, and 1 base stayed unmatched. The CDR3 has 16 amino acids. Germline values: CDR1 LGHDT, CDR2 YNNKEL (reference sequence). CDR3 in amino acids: CASSHGTSGGTGELFF. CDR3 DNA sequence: TGTGCCAGCAGCCACGGGACTAGCGGGGGCACCGGGGAGCTGTTTTTT.

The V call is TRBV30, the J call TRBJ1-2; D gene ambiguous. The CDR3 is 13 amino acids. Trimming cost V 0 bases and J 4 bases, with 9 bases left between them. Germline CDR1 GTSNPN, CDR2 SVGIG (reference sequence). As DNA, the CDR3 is TGTGCCTGGAGTGTACTCGGAGTCTATGGCTACACCTTC. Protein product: CAWSVLGVYGYTF.

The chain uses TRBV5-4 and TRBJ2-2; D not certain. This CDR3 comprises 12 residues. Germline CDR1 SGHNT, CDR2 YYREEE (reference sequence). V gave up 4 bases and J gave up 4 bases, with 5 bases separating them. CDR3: CASSHPTGELFF. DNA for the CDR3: TGTGCCAGCAGCCATCCCACCGGGGAGCTGTTTTTT.

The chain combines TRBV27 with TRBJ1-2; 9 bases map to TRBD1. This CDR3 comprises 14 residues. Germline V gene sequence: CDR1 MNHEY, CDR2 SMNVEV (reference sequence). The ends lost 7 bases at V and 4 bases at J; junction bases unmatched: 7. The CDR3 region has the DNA TGTGCCAGCACTTTGACAGGGGGTTCCTATGGCTACACCTTC. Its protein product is CASTLTGGSYGYTF.

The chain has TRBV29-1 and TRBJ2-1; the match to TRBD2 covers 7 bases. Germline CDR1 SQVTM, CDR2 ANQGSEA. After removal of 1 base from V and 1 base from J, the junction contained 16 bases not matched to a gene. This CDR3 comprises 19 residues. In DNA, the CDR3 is TGCAGCGTTGAAGTGGGGGGGGAGCTACCCGGAGGATCCTACAATGAGCAGTTCTTC. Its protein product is CSVEVGGELPGGSYNEQFF.

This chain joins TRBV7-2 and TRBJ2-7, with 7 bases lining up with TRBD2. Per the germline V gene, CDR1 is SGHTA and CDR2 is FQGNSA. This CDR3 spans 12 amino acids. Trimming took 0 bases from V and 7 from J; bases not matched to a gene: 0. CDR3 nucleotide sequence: TGTGCCAGCAGCTTAGCGGGGGGGGAGCAGTACTTC. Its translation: CASSLAGGEQYF.

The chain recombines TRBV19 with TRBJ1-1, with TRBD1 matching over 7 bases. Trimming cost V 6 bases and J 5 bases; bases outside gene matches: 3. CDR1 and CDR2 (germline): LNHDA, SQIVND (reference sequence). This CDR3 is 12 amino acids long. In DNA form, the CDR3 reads TGTGCCAGTAGAACAGGGGAAACTGAAGCTTTCTTT. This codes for CASRTGETEAFF.

The CDR3 reads CASSSSFSGIIYNEQFF. CDR3 nucleotides: TGTGCCAGTAGTTCGTCCTTCAGCGGGATAATCTACAATGAGCAGTTCTTC. V and J are TRBV19 and TRBJ2-1; 7 bases map to TRBD2. From germline, CDR1 is LNHDA and CDR2 SQIVND (reference sequence). The V gene end was trimmed by 5 bases and the J gene end by 3 bases; junction bases not matched to a gene: 13. The CDR3 is made up of 17 amino acids.

CDR3 region: CASSQDQTGELFF. CDR3 nucleotide sequence: TGTGCCAGCAGCCAAGACCAAACCGGGGAGCTGTTTTTT. The chain recombines TRBV3-1 (or the pseudogene TRBV3-2) with TRBJ2-2; D is undetermined. In germline, CDR1 is LGHDT, CDR2 YNNKEL (reference sequence). Trimming took off 0 bases at V and 5 bases at J, with 4 bases between the two ends. CDR3 length: 13 amino acids.

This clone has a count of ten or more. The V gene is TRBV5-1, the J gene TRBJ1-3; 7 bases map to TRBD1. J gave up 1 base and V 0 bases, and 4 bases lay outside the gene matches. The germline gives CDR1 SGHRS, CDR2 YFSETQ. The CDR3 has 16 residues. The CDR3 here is CASSLAWTGSGNTIYF. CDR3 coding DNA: TGCGCCAGCAGCTTGGCGTGGACAGGATCTGGAAACACCATATATTTT. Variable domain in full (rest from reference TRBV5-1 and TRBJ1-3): KAGVTQTPRYLIKTRGQQVTLSCSPISGHRSVSWYQQTPGQGLQFLFEYFSETQRNKGNFPGRFSGRQFSNSRSEMNVSTLELGDSALYLCASSLAWTGSGNTIYFGEGSWLTVV.

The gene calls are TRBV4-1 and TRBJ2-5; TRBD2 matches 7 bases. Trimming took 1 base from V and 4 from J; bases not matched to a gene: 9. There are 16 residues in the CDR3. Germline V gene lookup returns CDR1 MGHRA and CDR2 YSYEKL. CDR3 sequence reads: CASSQGRGRVGETQYF. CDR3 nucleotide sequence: TGCGCCAGCAGCCAAGGAAGAGGGAGGGTGGGAGAGACCCAGTACTTC.

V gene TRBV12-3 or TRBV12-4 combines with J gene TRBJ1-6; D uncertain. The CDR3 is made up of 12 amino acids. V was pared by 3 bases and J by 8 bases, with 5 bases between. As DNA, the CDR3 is TGTGCCAGCAGTTTCAGCGATTCACCCCTCCACTTT. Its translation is CASSFSDSPLHF.

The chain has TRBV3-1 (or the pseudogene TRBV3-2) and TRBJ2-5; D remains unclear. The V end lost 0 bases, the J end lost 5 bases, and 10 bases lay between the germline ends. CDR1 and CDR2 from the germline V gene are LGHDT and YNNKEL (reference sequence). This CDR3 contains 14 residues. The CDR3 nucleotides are TGTGCCAGCAGCCAAGATTCTAGTTCGGAGACCCAGTACTTC. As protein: CASSQDSSSETQYF.

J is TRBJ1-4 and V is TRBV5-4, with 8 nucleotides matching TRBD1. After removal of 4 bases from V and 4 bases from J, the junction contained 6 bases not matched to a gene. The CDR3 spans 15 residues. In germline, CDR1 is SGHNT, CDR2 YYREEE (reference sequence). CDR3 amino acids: CASSIGQGGNEKLFF. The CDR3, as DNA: TGTGCCAGCAGCATCGGACAGGGCGGTAATGAAAAACTGTTTTTT.

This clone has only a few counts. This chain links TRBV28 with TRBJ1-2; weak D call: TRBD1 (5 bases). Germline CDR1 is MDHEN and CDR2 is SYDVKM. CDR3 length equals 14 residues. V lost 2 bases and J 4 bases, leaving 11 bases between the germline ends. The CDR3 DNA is TGTGCCAGCAGTTTACGTTTGGGGGGCTATGGCTACACCTTC. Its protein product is CASSLRLGGYGYTF.

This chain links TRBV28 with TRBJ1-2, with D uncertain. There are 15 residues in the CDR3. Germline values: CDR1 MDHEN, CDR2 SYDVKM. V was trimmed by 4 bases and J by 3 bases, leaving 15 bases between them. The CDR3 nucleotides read TGTGCCAGCAGTTCCTTCGGGGTCCCCCACTATGGCTACACCTTC. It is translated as CASSSFGVPHYGYTF.

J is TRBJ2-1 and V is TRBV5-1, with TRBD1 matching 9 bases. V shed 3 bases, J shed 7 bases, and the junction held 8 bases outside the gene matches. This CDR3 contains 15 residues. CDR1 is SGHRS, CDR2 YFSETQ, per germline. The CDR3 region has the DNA TGCGCCAGCAGCTCACAGGGGGCGCCTGAGAATGAGCAGTTCTTC. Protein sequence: CASSSQGAPENEQFF.

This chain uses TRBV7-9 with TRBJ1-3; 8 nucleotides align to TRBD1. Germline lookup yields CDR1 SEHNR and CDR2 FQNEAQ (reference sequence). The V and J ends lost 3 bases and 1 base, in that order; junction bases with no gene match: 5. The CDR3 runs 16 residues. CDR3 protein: CASSFVRTGSGNTIYF. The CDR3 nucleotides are TGTGCCAGCAGCTTTGTACGGACAGGGTCTGGAAACACCATATATTTT.

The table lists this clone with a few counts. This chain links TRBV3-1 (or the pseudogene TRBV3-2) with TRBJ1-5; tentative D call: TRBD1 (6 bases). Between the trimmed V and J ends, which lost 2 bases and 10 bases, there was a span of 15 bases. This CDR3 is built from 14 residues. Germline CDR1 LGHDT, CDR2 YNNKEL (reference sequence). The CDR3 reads CASSQISGGGPQHF. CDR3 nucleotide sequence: TGTGCCAGCAGCCAAATCTCAGGCGGGGGCCCCCAGCATTTT.

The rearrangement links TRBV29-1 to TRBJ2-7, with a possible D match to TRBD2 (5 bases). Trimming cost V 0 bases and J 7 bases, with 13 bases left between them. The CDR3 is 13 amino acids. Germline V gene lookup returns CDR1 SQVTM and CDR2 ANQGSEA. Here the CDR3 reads CSVEEINSGEQYF. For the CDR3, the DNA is TGCAGCGTTGAAGAAATCAACTCGGGGGAGCAGTACTTC.

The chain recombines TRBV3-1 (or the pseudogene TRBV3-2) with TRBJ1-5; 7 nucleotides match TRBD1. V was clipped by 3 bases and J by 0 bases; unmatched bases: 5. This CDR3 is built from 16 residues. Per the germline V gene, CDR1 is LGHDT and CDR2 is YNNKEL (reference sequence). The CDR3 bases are TGTGCCAGCAGCCACGGGACAGCTTATAGCAATCAGCCCCAGCATTTT. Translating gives CASSHGTAYSNQPQHF.

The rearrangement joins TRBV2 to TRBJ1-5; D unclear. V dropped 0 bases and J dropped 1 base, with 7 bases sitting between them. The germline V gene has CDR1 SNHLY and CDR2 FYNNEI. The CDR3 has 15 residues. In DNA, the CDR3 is TGTGCCAGCAGTGAAGCAGGAGGGAGCAATCAGCCCCAGCATTTT. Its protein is CASSEAGGSNQPQHF. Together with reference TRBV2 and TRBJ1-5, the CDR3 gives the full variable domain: EPEVTQTPSHQVTQMGQEVILRCVPISNHLYFYWYRQILGQKVEFLVSFYNNEISEKSEIFDDQFSVERPDGSNFTLKIRSTKLEDSAMYFCASSEAGGSNQPQHFGDGTRLSIL.

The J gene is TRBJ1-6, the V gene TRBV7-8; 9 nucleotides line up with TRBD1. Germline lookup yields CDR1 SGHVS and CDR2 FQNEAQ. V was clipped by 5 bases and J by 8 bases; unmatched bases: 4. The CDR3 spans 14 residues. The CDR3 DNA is TGTGCCAGCAGCGTACAGGGGGCGGATTCACCCCTCCACTTT. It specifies CASSVQGADSPLHF. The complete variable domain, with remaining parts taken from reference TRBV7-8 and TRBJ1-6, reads GAGVSQSPRYKVAKRGQDVALRCDPISGHVSLFWYQQALGQGPEFLTYFQNEAQLDKSGLPSDRFFAERPEGSVSTLKIQRTQQEDSAVYLCASSVQGADSPLHFGNGTRLTVT.